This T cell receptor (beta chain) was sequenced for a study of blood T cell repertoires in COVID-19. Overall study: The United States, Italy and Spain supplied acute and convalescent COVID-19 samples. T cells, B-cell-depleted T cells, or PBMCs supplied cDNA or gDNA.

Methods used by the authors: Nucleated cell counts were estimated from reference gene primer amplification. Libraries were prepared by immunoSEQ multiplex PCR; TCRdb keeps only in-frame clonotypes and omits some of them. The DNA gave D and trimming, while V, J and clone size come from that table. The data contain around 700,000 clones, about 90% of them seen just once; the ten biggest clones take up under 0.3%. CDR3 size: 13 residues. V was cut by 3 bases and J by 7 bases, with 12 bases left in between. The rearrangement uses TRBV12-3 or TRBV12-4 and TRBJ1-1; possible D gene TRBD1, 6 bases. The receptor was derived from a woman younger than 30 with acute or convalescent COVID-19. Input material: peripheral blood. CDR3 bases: TGTGCCAGCAGTTTCCACGGACAGCTTGAAGCTTTCTTT. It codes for CASSFHGQLEAFF.